This TCR beta chain appears in the sequencing data of a study of cytomegalovirus exposure and HLA in healthy donors. CDR1 and CDR2 (germline): MRHNA, SNTAGT. The CDR3 contains 14 residues. Trimming cost V 8 bases and J 1 base, with 11 bases left between them. Notes on the study in general: In all likelihood, a cluster of highly shared sequence variants was a sequencing artifact.

In the PCR, 60 Vbeta and 13 Jbeta primers were used. The table came from immunoSEQ multiplex PCR; TCRdb's copy has only in-frame clones and leaves some out. Its listing shows about 200,000 clones. As to this clone: What it binds is not known.

The gene calls are TRBV6-4 and TRBJ2-2; the D gene is possibly TRBD1 (6 bases). This clonotype originated in a girl aged 2-10 years in good health and CMV-seropositive. Sequencing input: PBMCs. Here the CDR3 DNA reads TGTGCCAGCGAGGGGGACGAGAACACCGGGGAGCTGTTTTTT. Residues: CASEGDENTGELFF.